Listed here are 26 T cell receptor beta chains from one sample, sequenced in a study of cytomegalovirus exposure and HLA in healthy donors. With 60 Vbeta and 13 Jbeta primers, the PCR was carried out. Generated by immunoSEQ multiplex PCR, the TCRdb table keeps only in-frame clones and is missing some. The table has roughly 93,000 clones, around 81% seen once. Source material: PBMCs. These receptors were collected from a man younger than 45 in good health and CMV-seronegative.

The chain joins TRBV5-6 to TRBJ2-3; TRBD2 aligns across 13 bases. Germline V gene lookup returns CDR1 SGHDT and CDR2 YYEEEE. The CDR3 totals 17 residues. The V gene end was trimmed by 3 bases and the J gene end by 2 bases; junction bases not matched to a gene: 6. CDR3 sequence reads: CASSSGGLAGYTDTQYF. The CDR3, as DNA: TGTGCCAGCAGCTCGGGGGGACTAGCGGGATACACAGATACGCAGTATTTT.

The V gene is TRBV14, the J gene TRBJ1-1; D uncertain. With 2 bases removed from V and 0 bases from J, the gap between germline ends came to 10 bases. This CDR3 has 15 amino acids. Germline CDR1 reads SGHDN; CDR2 reads FVKESK. The CDR3 nucleotides read TGTGCCAGCAGCCAACTCGAGACAATGAACACTGAAGCTTTCTTT. Translated: CASSQLETMNTEAFF.

Remarks on this clone: Other nucleotide sequences in the sample specify the same CDR3. CDR3: CASSESTGNTEAFF. As DNA, the CDR3 is TGCGCCAGCAGTGAGTCTACCGGGAACACTGAAGCTTTCTTT. The chain couples TRBV10-1 to TRBJ1-1; D uncertain. The V gene's germline CDR1 is WNHNN and CDR2 SYGVQD (reference sequence). V was cut by 0 bases and J by 1 base, with 6 bases left in between. The CDR3 has 14 amino acids.

The V gene is TRBV5-1, the J gene TRBJ2-3; 7 nucleotides agree with TRBD2. V lost 0 bases to trimming and J lost 5 bases; unmatched junction nucleotides: 9. Germline V gene lookup returns CDR1 SGHRS and CDR2 YFSETQ. The CDR3 spans 16 residues. For the CDR3, the DNA is TGCGCCAGCAGCTTGGAGGTTGGGACTAAAGGAGATACGCAGTATTTT. Its translation is CASSLEVGTKGDTQYF.

The chain carries TRBV19 and TRBJ1-1; D ambiguous. CDR3 length: 14 amino acids. Per germline, CDR1 LNHDA and CDR2 SQIVND (reference sequence). The V and J ends lost 7 bases and 1 base respectively, with 13 bases between them. Written as DNA, the CDR3 is TGTGCCAGTACCATGGGCACAACGAACACTGAAGCTTTCTTT. It is translated as CASTMGTTNTEAFF. Based on the CDR3 plus reference TRBV19 and TRBJ1-1, the full variable domain is DGGITQSPKYLFRKEGQNVTLSCEQNLNHDAMYWYRQDPGQGLRLIYYSQIVNDFQKGDIAEGYSVSREKKESFPLTVTSAQKNPTAFYLCASTMGTTNTEAFFGQGTRLTVV.

This chain joins TRBV10-3 and TRBJ2-7, with 10 positions matching TRBD1. Losses at the gene ends were 2 bases for V and 5 bases for J; bases not matched to a gene: 6. CDR3 length: 15 residues. Germline assignment: CDR1 ENHRY and CDR2 SYGVKD. CDR3 DNA: TGTGCCATCAGTGAGCTCCGGGACAGGGGCAACGAGCAGTACTTC. It codes for CAISELRDRGNEQYF.

The V call is TRBV7-3, the J call TRBJ1-4, with 7 bases fitting TRBD1. The V gene's germline CDR1 is SGHTA and CDR2 FQGTGA. V dropped 0 bases and J dropped 8; count of bases not matched to a gene: 6. This CDR3 is 15 amino acids long. This CDR3 reads CASSLTAGTDEKLFF. The CDR3, as DNA: TGTGCCAGCAGCTTAACCGCCGGGACAGACGAAAAACTGTTTTTT.

The sample holds a few counts of this clone. The chain joins TRBV5-1 to TRBJ1-5, with no clear D. This CDR3 has 15 amino acids. The germline gives CDR1 SGHRS, CDR2 YFSETQ. V was pared by 0 bases and J by 5 bases, with 12 bases between. Here the CDR3 reads CASSLGVEGYQPQHF. CDR3 coding DNA: TGCGCCAGCAGCTTGGGTGTGGAGGGCTATCAGCCCCAGCATTTT.

This clone was counted once. The V call is TRBV5-4, the J call TRBJ1-2; TRBD1 is a possible D gene (5 bases). Trimming cost V 4 bases and J 8 bases, with 15 bases left between them. The CDR3 has 13 residues. CDR1 and CDR2 from the germline V gene are SGHNT and YYREEE (reference sequence). CDR3 nucleotide sequence: TGTGCCAGCAGCCCGGGGGAATGGGGAGGCTACACCTTC. It yields the protein CASSPGEWGGYTF.

V usage is TRBV18 and J usage is TRBJ1-5; possibly TRBD1 for D (6 bases). Germline V gene lookup returns CDR1 KGHSH and CDR2 LQKENI. The V end lost 2 bases, the J end lost 2 bases, and 19 bases lay between the germline ends. This CDR3 has 18 residues. The CDR3 reads CASSPTPLNYRGNQPQHF. CDR3 bases: TGTGCCAGCTCACCAACTCCCCTGAACTACAGGGGCAATCAGCCCCAGCATTTT.

The chain joins TRBV7-6 to TRBJ1-1; D remains unclear. The germline gives CDR1 SGHVS, CDR2 FNYEAQ. CDR3 length: 14 amino acids. V was clipped by 1 base and J by 7 bases, with 13 bases between them. The DNA of the CDR3 is TGTGCCAGCAGCTTAGTTGTAGGCCAGGATGAAGCTTTCTTT. Translation: CASSLVVGQDEAFF.

This sequence joins TRBV28 and TRBJ2-7; tentative D call: TRBD2 (6 bases). Germline CDR1 is MDHEN and CDR2 is SYDVKM. The CDR3 consists of 14 residues. V lost 6 bases and J 9 bases, leaving 21 bases between the germline ends. The DNA for the CDR3 is TGTGCCAGCAGCCCCATCCGGGACTCCTCTGCGCAGTACGTC. Its protein product is CASSPIRDSSAQYV.

V and J are TRBV5-4 and TRBJ2-1; TRBD1 matches 11 bases. The CDR3 contains 16 residues. The ends lost 1 base at V and 3 bases at J; junction bases unmatched: 3. From germline, CDR1 is SGHNT and CDR2 YYREEE (reference sequence). CDR3 sequence reads: CASSLTGTGGYNEQFF. CDR3 bases: TGTGCCAGCAGCTTGACCGGGACAGGGGGCTACAATGAGCAGTTCTTC.

The genes are TRBV7-2 and TRBJ1-2; D remains ambiguous. Trimming left V 2 bases short and J 2 bases short, with 6 bases between. The CDR3 extends over 13 amino acids. Germline lookup yields CDR1 SGHTA and CDR2 FQGNSA. The CDR3 DNA is TGTGCCAGCAGCTTACACAGAAACTATGGCTACACCTTC. Its protein product is CASSLHRNYGYTF.

V usage is TRBV9 and J usage is TRBJ2-5, with TRBD2 identical over 12 bases. The germline V gene encodes CDR1 SGDLS and CDR2 YYNGEE. Trimming cost V 0 bases and J 5 bases; bases outside gene matches: 5. This CDR3 region has 16 residues. The CDR3 DNA reads as TGTGCCAGCAGCGTAGCTAGCGGGGGGGCCGACGAGACCCAGTACTTC. Protein sequence: CASSVASGGADETQYF.

This sequence joins TRBV4-2 and TRBJ2-7, with D possibly matching TRBD1 (6 bases). The assigned J gene may be wrong: the sequence end matches TRBJ2-5 better. Germline CDR1 and CDR2: LGHNA and YNFKEQ. The CDR3 extends over 15 amino acids. The CDR3 here is CASSQDRTAEETQYF. The DNA of the CDR3 is TGTGCCAGCAGCCAAGATAGGACAGCTGAAGAGACCCAGTACTTC.

This clone was picked up one time. The V gene is TRBV11-3, the J gene TRBJ2-1; D is uncertain. Germline V CDR1 and CDR2: SGHNT, YENEEA. Between the trimmed V and J ends, which lost 5 bases and 0 bases, there was a span of 17 bases. This CDR3 region has 17 residues. The CDR3: CASSTQTQAISYNEQFF. The CDR3 DNA reads as TGTGCCAGCAGCACGCAAACCCAAGCCATCTCCTACAATGAGCAGTTCTTC.

For the CDR3, the DNA is TGTGCCAGCAGTTATCGGACAGACACTGAAGCTTTCTTT. This gives the protein CASSYRTDTEAFF. The chain joins TRBV27 to TRBJ1-1, with D possibly matching TRBD1 (6 bases). Germline V gene data show CDR1 as MNHEY and CDR2 as SMNVEV (reference sequence). V gave up 4 bases and J gave up 3 bases, with 9 bases separating them. CDR3 length: 13 residues.

The chain joins TRBV5-4 to TRBJ1-1; D not resolved. V was shortened by 0 bases and J by 4 bases, with 7 bases between the two germline ends. Germline-derived CDR1 and CDR2 are SGHNT and YYREEE (reference sequence). CDR3 length equals 13 residues. DNA of the CDR3: TGTGCCAGCAGCTTGGGTACTGGCACTGAAGCTTTCTTT. This gives the protein CASSLGTGTEAFF. Based on the CDR3 plus reference TRBV5-4 and TRBJ1-1, the full variable domain is ETGVTQSPTHLIKTRGQQVTLRCSSQSGHNTVSWYQQALGQGPQFIFQYYREEENGRGNFPPRFSGLQFPNYSSELNVNALELDDSALYLCASSLGTGTEAFFGQGTRLTVV.

The V call is TRBV5-1, the J call TRBJ2-7; 7 bases map to TRBD1. Germline values: CDR1 SGHRS, CDR2 YFSETQ. The CDR3 runs 14 residues. Trimming at V came to 3 bases and at J to 4 bases, leaving 7 bases not matched to a gene. CDR3 in amino acids: CASSSRDSKYEQYF. For the CDR3, the DNA is TGCGCCAGCAGCTCCCGGGACAGCAAGTACGAGCAGTACTTC.

The V call is TRBV11-2, the J call TRBJ2-7; weak D call: TRBD2 (6 bases). This CDR3 spans 14 amino acids. V was trimmed by 4 bases and J by 0 bases, leaving 10 bases between them. In germline, CDR1 is SGHAT, CDR2 FQNNGV. CDR3 sequence (DNA): TGTGCCAGCAGCTGGGCGGGGCCCTCCTACGAGCAGTACTTC. It translates to CASSWAGPSYEQYF. Looking up the rest from reference TRBV11-2 and TRBJ2-7 gives the full variable domain: EAGVAQSPRYKIIEKRQSVAFWCNPISGHATLYWYQQILGQGPKLLIQFQNNGVVDDSQLPKDRFSAERLKGVDSTLKIQPAKLEDSAVYLCASSWAGPSYEQYFGPGTRLTVT.

This chain links TRBV27 with TRBJ1-5; the D gene is possibly TRBD1 (6 bases). Trimming took 6 bases from V and 7 from J, leaving 16 bases between them. Germline lookup yields CDR1 MNHEY and CDR2 SMNVEV (reference sequence). CDR3 size: 14 residues. The DNA of the CDR3 is TGTGCCAGCAGCCCACAGGGCGTAGGCCAGCCCCAGCATTTT. Its translation: CASSPQGVGQPQHF.

The chain uses TRBV6-1 and TRBJ2-7; D is possibly TRBD1 (6 bases). This CDR3 has 13 amino acids. V was shortened by 8 bases and J by 1 base, with 12 bases between the two germline ends. In germline, CDR1 is MNHNS, CDR2 SASEGT. CDR3 sequence: CASGGILSYEQYV. As DNA, the CDR3 is TGTGCCAGCGGGGGCATCCTATCCTACGAGCAGTACGTC.

This clone was picked up a small number of times. This chain connects TRBV4-2 to TRBJ2-3, with a tentative D call TRBD2 (5 bases). The V end lost 4 bases, the J end lost 6 bases, and 14 bases lay between the germline ends. CDR1 LGHNA and CDR2 YNFKEQ come from the germline V gene. CDR3 length equals 14 residues. The CDR3 reads CASSREGSPDTQYF. In DNA, the CDR3 is TGTGCCAGCAGCCGCGAGGGCTCTCCGGATACGCAGTATTTT.

This rearrangement joins TRBV4-2 to TRBJ2-2; TRBD2 might be the D (5 bases). The germline V gene encodes CDR1 LGHNA and CDR2 YNFKEQ. V was shortened by 0 bases and J by 7 bases, with 21 bases between the two germline ends. This CDR3 has 18 amino acids. The CDR3: CASSQDLDSRTWGGELFF. The DNA of the CDR3 is TGTGCCAGCAGCCAAGATTTAGACTCGAGGACTTGGGGCGGGGAGCTGTTTTTT.

The chain is built from TRBV9 and TRBJ1-2; 9 bases line up with TRBD1. Germline trimming cut 4 bases from V and 6 bases from J; bases unmatched to any gene: 10. Germline V CDR1 and CDR2: SGDLS, YYNGEE. This CDR3 spans 15 amino acids. CDR3 loop: CASSSTGTGPNGYTF. In DNA, the CDR3 is TGTGCCAGCAGCTCCACCGGGACAGGGCCTAATGGCTACACCTTC.